A single sample gave rise to the 5 T cell receptor beta chains below, sequenced in a study of shared clonotypes between healthy human individuals. Using immunoSEQ multiplex PCR, the repertoire was profiled, and TCRdb retains in-frame clones only, with some absent. The sample contains about a million clones, roughly 80% of which appear only once. Sequencing input: memory CD4+ T cells from PBMCs. Subset: CD45RA-negative fraction. Receptors were obtained from a man aged 18 to 29 in good health. Some clones in this sample may be carry-over from other donors' samples.

This chain links TRBV19 with TRBJ2-1, with 9 bases matching TRBD1. The CDR3 is 16 amino acids. Germline assignment: CDR1 LNHDA and CDR2 SQIVND (reference sequence). V gave up 6 bases and J gave up 8 bases; unmatched junction bases: 14. The CDR3 here is CASSPTDGTGLDEQFF. CDR3 nucleotide sequence: TGTGCCAGTAGCCCCACCGACGGGACAGGGCTGGATGAGCAGTTCTTC.

This chain uses TRBV5-1 with TRBJ2-7; the D gene could be TRBD1 or TRBD2 (5 bases each). Trimming cost V 6 bases and J 0 bases, with 10 bases left between them. The length of the CDR3 is 13 residues. CDR1 is SGHRS, CDR2 YFSETQ, per germline. CDR3 bases: TGCGCCAGCAACCGGGACGGCTCCTACGAGCAGTACTTC. Protein: CASNRDGSYEQYF.

The chain carries TRBV7-9 and TRBJ2-2; tentative D call: TRBD2 (6 bases). Deletions cut 1 base from V and 5 bases from J, with 23 bases between. The V gene's germline CDR1 is SEHNR and CDR2 FQNEAQ (reference sequence). The CDR3 consists of 19 residues. The CDR3 is CASSLVPRGSQAGTGELFF. CDR3 nucleotide sequence: TGTGCCAGCAGCTTAGTACCTCGCGGATCCCAGGCGGGGACCGGGGAGCTGTTTTTT.

This rearrangement joins TRBV18 to TRBJ1-5; maybe TRBD1 (6 bases). The CDR3 loop spans 15 amino acids. The V end lost 0 bases, the J end lost 2 bases, and 8 bases lay between the germline ends. Germline CDR1 reads KGHSH; CDR2 reads LQKENI. CDR3 DNA: TGTGCCAGCTCACCACCGAACAGGGGCAATCAGCCCCAGCATTTT. It is translated as CASSPPNRGNQPQHF.

J is TRBJ2-7 and V is TRBV28; D might be TRBD1 (6 bases). Between the trimmed V and J ends, which lost 10 bases and 7 bases, there was a span of 20 bases. The germline gives CDR1 MDHEN, CDR2 SYDVKM. The CDR3 is 13 residues long. In DNA form, the CDR3 reads TGTGCCACCCGTACAGGGCCAGGGGAAGAGCAGTACTTC. This translates into CATRTGPGEEQYF.